This entry concerns a single T cell receptor beta chain. Trimming shortened V by 1 base and J by 5 bases, and 6 bases separated the two germline ends. CDR1 and CDR2 from the germline V gene are MNHNY and SVGAGI (reference sequence). The CDR3 consists of 13 residues. This sample was included in a study of technical replicates of blood from several donors. Sequenced by immunoSEQ multiplex PCR; TCRdb stores in-frame clones only, minus some. The sample lists nearly 70,000 clones, 85% to 95% occurring once. The material sequenced was T cells isolated from PBMCs. The chain employs TRBV6-6 and TRBJ2-1; D is ambiguous. The TCR originated in a human donor in good health. The CDR3 loop is CASSYLGDNEQFF. In nucleotides, the CDR3 is TGTGCCAGCAGTTACTTAGGAGACAATGAGCAGTTCTTC.